The entry below gives a single TCR beta chain sequence along with its context. Only in-frame clones appear in the TCRdb table, and some are missing; sequencing was by immunoSEQ multiplex PCR. This table has 110,000 to 150,000 clones, approximately 88% appearing once. The data stem from a study of control samples from healthy donors and cancer patients. V lost 1 base and J lost 9, with 13 bases in between. The germline V gene has CDR1 SGHTA and CDR2 FQGNSA. This CDR3 is 14 amino acids long. This receptor was identified in a man aged 30 to 39 in good health. Sequencing input: blood. The chain recombines TRBV7-2 with TRBJ2-1; D remains ambiguous. CDR3 DNA sequence: TGTGCCAGCAGCTTAGTTGCCCGGTGGGTTGAGCAGTTCTTC. It is translated as CASSLVARWVEQFF. The complete variable domain, with remaining parts taken from reference TRBV7-2 and TRBJ2-1, reads GAGVSQSPSNKVTEKGKDVELRCDPISGHTALYWYRQSLGQGLEFLIYFQGNSAPDKSGLPSDRFSAERTGGSVSTLTIQRTQQEDSAVYLCASSLVARWVEQFFGPGTRLTVL.